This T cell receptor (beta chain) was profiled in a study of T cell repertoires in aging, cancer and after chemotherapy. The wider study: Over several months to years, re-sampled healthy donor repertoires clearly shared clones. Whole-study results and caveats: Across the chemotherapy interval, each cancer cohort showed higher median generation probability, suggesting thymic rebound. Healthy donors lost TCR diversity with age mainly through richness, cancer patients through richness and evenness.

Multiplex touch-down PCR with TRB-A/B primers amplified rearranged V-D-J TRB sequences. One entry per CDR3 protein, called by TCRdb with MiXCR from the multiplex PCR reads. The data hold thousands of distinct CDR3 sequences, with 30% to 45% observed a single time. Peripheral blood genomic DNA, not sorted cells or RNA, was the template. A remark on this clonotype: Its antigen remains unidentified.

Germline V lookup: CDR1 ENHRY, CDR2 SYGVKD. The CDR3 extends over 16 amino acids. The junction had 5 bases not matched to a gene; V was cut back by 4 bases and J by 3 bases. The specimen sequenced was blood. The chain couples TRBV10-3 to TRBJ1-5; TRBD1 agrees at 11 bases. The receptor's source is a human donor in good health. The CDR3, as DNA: TGTGCCATCAGTGGAGGACAGGGGGCGATCAATCAGCCCCAGCATTTT. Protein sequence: CAISGGQGAINQPQHF.